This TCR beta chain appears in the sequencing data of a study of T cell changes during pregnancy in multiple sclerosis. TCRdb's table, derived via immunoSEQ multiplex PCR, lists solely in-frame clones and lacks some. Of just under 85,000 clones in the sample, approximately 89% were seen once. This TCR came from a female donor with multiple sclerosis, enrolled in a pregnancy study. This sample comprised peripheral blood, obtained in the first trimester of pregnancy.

Here the CDR3 DNA reads TGTGCCAGCAGCTTAGGGGTCAGGGACTATGGCTACACCTTC. Its translation: CASSLGVRDYGYTF. This rearrangement joins TRBV7-2 to TRBJ1-2; weak D call: TRBD1 (5 bases). The CDR3 is made up of 14 amino acids. Looked up from germline, CDR1 is SGHTA and CDR2 is FQGNSA. V shed 1 base and J shed 3 bases, with 9 bases lying between them.